These T cell receptor beta chains were read from a single sample in a study of cytomegalovirus exposure and HLA in healthy donors. Here immunoSEQ multiplex PCR was the method, and the copy in TCRdb shows in-frame clones only, minus some. The top ten hold about 5% of the sample, which has tens of thousands of clones, roughly 80% seen once. The sequenced sample consisted of PBMCs. The receptors here all came from a male donor in good health and CMV-seropositive. CDR3s include the opening cysteine and the closing phenylalanine or tryptophan. D genes are given only for firm matches. Some rows have no size entry. The others give once, few or many, or a class for an expanded clone.

d_gene	abundance	j_gene	v_gene	CDR3aa	CDR3nt
.	.	TRBJ2-7	TRBV29-1	CSANEGDEQYF	TGCAGCGCTAACGAGGGCGACGAGCAGTACTTC
TRBD1	.	TRBJ2-7	TRBV28	CASSTSGQVYEQYF	TGTGCCAGCAGTACAAGCGGACAGGTCTACGAGCAGTACTTC
.	.	TRBJ2-2	TRBV4-2	CASSHPPGTGELFF	TGTGCCAGCAGCCATCCTCCGGGCACCGGGGAGCTGTTTTTT
.	.	TRBJ2-7	TRBV7-9	CASTPGTYEQYF	TGTGCCAGCACCCCGGGGACCTACGAGCAGTACTTC
.	.	TRBJ1-6	TRBV7-9	CSSSLEQSPLHF	TGTTCCAGCAGCTTAGAACAATCACCCCTCCACTTT
.	.	TRBJ2-7	TRBV11-2	CASSPQATLSSYEQYF	TGTGCCAGCAGCCCGCAGGCAACCCTGAGCTCCTACGAGCAGTACTTC
.	.	TRBJ1-1	TRBV5-1	CASSLLEGSTEAFF	TGCGCCAGCAGCTTGCTGGAGGGAAGCACTGAAGCTTTCTTT
TRBD2	few	TRBJ2-5	TRBV5-1	CASSSLAGAQETQYF	TGCGCCAGCAGCTCGCTAGCGGGGGCACAAGAGACCCAGTACTTC
TRBD1	.	TRBJ2-7	TRBV5-6	CASSLLSDRGYEQYF	TGTGCCAGCAGCTTGTTGTCCGACAGGGGCTACGAGCAGTACTTC
TRBD1	.	TRBJ1-2	TRBV28	CASSLFRTGGFSDGIGYTF	TGTGCCAGCAGTTTATTCCGGACAGGGGGATTTTCGGATGGGATTGGCTACACCTTC
.	.	TRBJ1-5	TRBV19	CASSPGPPGEPQHF	TGTGCCAGTAGTCCCGGGCCTCCGGGGGAGCCCCAGCATTTT
TRBD1	.	TRBJ1-6	TRBV27	CASSLSLTGVRSPLHF	TGTGCCAGCAGTTTATCCCTAACAGGGGTGAGGTCACCCCTCCACTTT
TRBD1	once	TRBJ2-7	TRBV7-3	CASGQGASEQYF	TGTGCCAGCGGGCAGGGGGCATCCGAGCAGTACTTC
.	.	TRBJ1-2	TRBV11-2	CASSLDWSGSYTF	TGTGCCAGCAGCTTAGATTGGAGCGGTAGCTACACCTTC
.	.	TRBJ1-1	TRBV13	CASSFGTYTEAFF	TGTGCCAGCAGCTTCGGGACTTACACTGAAGCTTTCTTT
.	.	TRBJ1-2	TRBV7-9	CASSPDSPYGYTF	TGTGCCAGCAGCCCGGACAGCCCCTATGGCTACACCTTC
TRBD2	.	TRBJ2-7	TRBV19	CASSLKTRTSRGQGGHYEQYF	TGTGCCAGTAGCCTCAAGACCAGGACTAGTAGAGGGCAGGGAGGCCACTACGAGCAGTACTTC
.	.	TRBJ1-3	TRBV10-2	CASSERSTGGNTIYF	TGCGCCAGCAGTGAGCGGTCAACGGGTGGAAACACCATATATTTT
.	.	TRBJ1-3	TRBV5-4	CASSSGQTGNTIYF	TGTGCCAGCAGCTCCGGACAGACTGGAAACACCATATATTTT
TRBD1	.	TRBJ2-7	TRBV4-1	CASSQPGQGLYEQYF	TGCGCCAGCAGCCAGCCGGGACAGGGGCTATACGAGCAGTACTTC
TRBD1	.	TRBJ1-2	TRBV4-3	CASSHRGQGGSHTF	TGCGCCAGCAGCCATCGAGGACAGGGGGGATCTCACACCTTC
.	.	TRBJ2-2	TRBV4-3	CASSPGRRGRTGELFF	TGCGCCAGCAGCCCCGGAAGGAGGGGGCGGACCGGGGAGCTGTTTTTT
.	.	TRBJ2-7	TRBV11-2	CASSDIIGIYEQYF	TGTGCCAGCAGCGACATTATCGGGATCTACGAGCAGTACTTC
TRBD1	.	TRBJ1-1	TRBV5-6	CASRLRQGAIWENTEAFF	TGTGCCAGCAGGCTACGGCAGGGGGCGATTTGGGAGAACACTGAAGCTTTCTTT
TRBD1	.	TRBJ1-2	TRBV10-3	CAIRRTGIGYTF	TGTGCCATCAGAAGGACAGGGATCGGCTACACCTTC
.	.	TRBJ1-3	TRBV5-1	CASSLAGVHSGNTIYF	TGCGCCAGCAGCCTCGCCGGGGTTCACTCTGGAAACACCATATATTTT
TRBD1	few	TRBJ2-1	TRBV19	CASSFVPGQGAGEQFF	TGTGCCAGTAGTTTTGTTCCGGGACAGGGGGCTGGGGAGCAGTTCTTC
TRBD1	.	TRBJ2-7	TRBV25-1	CASSEHPATGVYEQYF	TGTGCCAGCAGTGAACACCCGGCGACAGGGGTCTACGAGCAGTACTTC
.	few	TRBJ2-1	TRBV5-5	CASSLDEQVEEDNEQFF	TGTGCCAGCAGCTTGGATGAGCAAGTGGAAGAGGACAATGAGCAGTTCTTC
TRBD2	.	TRBJ2-1	TRBV5-6	CASSLIGGDEQFF	TGTGCCAGCAGCTTGATCGGGGGGGATGAGCAGTTCTTC
.	once	TRBJ1-2	TRBV6-1	CASSEALGDGYGYTF	TGTGCCAGCAGTGAAGCGCTCGGGGATGGCTATGGCTACACCTTC
.	.	TRBJ1-2	TRBV13	CASSLEVEAEGGYTF	TGTGCCAGCAGCTTAGAAGTGGAAGCGGAGGGTGGCTACACCTTC
.	.	TRBJ1-4	TRBV4-1	CASSLVGTSYEKLFF	TGCGCCAGCAGCCTTGTGGGGACTTCCTATGAAAAACTGTTTTTT
TRBD2	.	TRBJ2-4	TRBV7-2	CASSLQRGVKNIQYF	TGTGCCAGCAGCTTACAGCGGGGGGTTAAAAACATTCAGTACTTC
TRBD2	.	TRBJ2-7	TRBV7-8	CASSSGTSGLAYEQYF	TGTGCCAGCAGCTCCGGGACTAGCGGGTTGGCCTACGAGCAGTACTTC
.	.	TRBJ2-1	TRBV27	CASSLGGQQNFEQFF	TGTGCCAGCAGCCTAGGGGGACAACAAAACTTTGAGCAGTTCTTC
TRBD1	.	TRBJ2-7	TRBV4-1	CASSQLSGQGGHEQYF	TGCGCCAGCAGCCAGCTCAGCGGACAGGGGGGTCACGAGCAGTACTTC
TRBD1	.	TRBJ1-4	TRBV2	CASRGGQELFF	TGTGCCAGCAGGGGGGGACAGGAACTGTTTTTT
TRBD1	.	TRBJ2-5	TRBV7-8	CASSQDRGPETQYF	TGTGCCAGCAGCCAGGACAGGGGGCCTGAGACCCAGTACTTC
TRBD1	.	TRBJ2-7	TRBV7-3	CASSLTGGQGSREQYF	TGTGCCAGCAGCTTAACGGGGGGACAGGGATCACGCGAGCAGTACTTC
.	few	TRBJ1-1	TRBV6-7	CASSYSGRTEAFF	TGTGCCAGCAGTTACTCGGGGAGAACTGAAGCTTTCTTT
.	.	TRBJ1-3	TRBV21-1	CASSKVEGQGKDTIYF	TGTGCCAGCAGCAAAGTTGAAGGACAGGGTAAGGACACCATATATTTT
.	few	TRBJ1-1	TRBV29-1	CSVAGEGSEAFF	TGCAGCGTAGCAGGGGAAGGCTCTGAAGCTTTCTTT
TRBD2	few	TRBJ2-3	TRBV27	CASSPLAGGPTDTQYF	TGTGCCAGCAGTCCTTTAGCGGGGGGGCCCACAGATACGCAGTATTTT
.	few	TRBJ1-2	TRBV14	CASSQQGFQAGYTF	TGTGCCAGCAGCCAGCAGGGTTTTCAGGCTGGCTACACCTTC